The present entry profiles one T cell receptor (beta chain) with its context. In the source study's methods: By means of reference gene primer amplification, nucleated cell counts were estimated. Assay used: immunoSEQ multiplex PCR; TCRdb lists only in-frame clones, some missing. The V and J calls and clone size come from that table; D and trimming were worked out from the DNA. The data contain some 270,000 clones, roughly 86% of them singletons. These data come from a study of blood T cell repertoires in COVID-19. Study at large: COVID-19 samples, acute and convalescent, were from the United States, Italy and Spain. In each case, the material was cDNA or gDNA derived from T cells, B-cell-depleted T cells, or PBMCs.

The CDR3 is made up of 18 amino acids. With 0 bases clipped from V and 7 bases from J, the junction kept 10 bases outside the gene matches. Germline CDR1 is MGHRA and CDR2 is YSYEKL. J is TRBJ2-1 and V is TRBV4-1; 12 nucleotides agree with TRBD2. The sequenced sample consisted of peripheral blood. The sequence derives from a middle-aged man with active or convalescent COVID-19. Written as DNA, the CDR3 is TGCGCCAGCAGCCAAGATTCCGTAGGACTAGCGGGGATTAATGAGCAGTTCTTC. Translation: CASSQDSVGLAGINEQFF.